The source of this TCR beta chain is a study of shared clonotypes between healthy human individuals. Germline V lookup: CDR1 LGHNA, CDR2 YSLEER. This CDR3 has 13 residues. The V end lost 4 bases, the J end lost 10 bases, and 14 bases lay between the germline ends. This table comes from immunoSEQ multiplex PCR, and its TCRdb copy is limited to in-frame clones, with some not included. In the table there are some 2,100,000 clones, 90% to 97% of which are singletons. Details on this clone: Its cognate antigen is unknown.

Study-level points and caveats: Naive CD4 clonotypes were shared across several donors at 4.5% to 6%.

Naive CD45RA+ and memory CD45RA-negative subsets were split from CD4+ cells. This chain uses TRBV4-3 with TRBJ1-5; maybe TRBD1 (5 bases). Sequencing was performed on naive CD4+ T cells sorted from blood. Regarding subset: CD45RA+ positively selected. The source is a young man in good health. The chain's CDR3 is CASSPVLQGPQHF. The CDR3 region has the DNA TGCGCCAGCAGCCCCGTACTCCAGGGACCCCAGCATTTT.